These 28 T cell receptor beta chains originate from one sample sequenced in a study of T cells in narcolepsy. Clones were read by immunoSEQ multiplex PCR, and TCRdb kept only the in-frame ones, dropping some. The data show around 30,000 clones, approximately 80% seen once. The sample comprised memory (CD45RA-) CD4+ T cells from blood. All receptors derive from a human donor in good health.

The chain couples TRBV11-1 to TRBJ1-6; no firm D call. Germline CDR1 SGHAT, CDR2 FQDESV (reference sequence). V gave up 3 bases and J gave up 8 bases, with 8 bases separating them. CDR3 length: 13 residues. The CDR3 sequence: CASSFSKDSPLHF. The CDR3 DNA follows: TGTGCCAGCAGCTTTTCGAAGGATTCACCCCTCCACTTT.

This rearrangement joins TRBV6-1 to TRBJ1-5, with 8 bases fitting TRBD1. Germline CDR1 and CDR2: MNHNS and SASEGT. The CDR3 runs 14 residues. Trimming cost V 7 bases and J 6 bases; bases outside gene matches: 8. The CDR3 loop is CASISGGWGQPQHF. The CDR3, as DNA: TGTGCCAGCATCTCAGGGGGCTGGGGTCAGCCCCAGCATTTT.

CDR3 sequence reads: CASIEGLEYLNEQYF. CDR3 nucleotides: TGTGCCAGCATCGAGGGCCTTGAGTATTTGAACGAGCAGTACTTC. The chain uses TRBV7-8 and TRBJ2-7, with a possible D match to TRBD2 (5 bases). The ends were cut back, 7 bases at V and 5 bases at J, with 21 bases in the middle. The germline gives CDR1 SGHVS, CDR2 FQNEAQ. This CDR3 contains 15 residues.

The genes are TRBV10-3 and TRBJ1-6; no clear D. This CDR3 is built from 14 residues. The ends were cut back, 10 bases at V and 7 bases at J, with 17 bases in the middle. The germline V gene has CDR1 ENHRY and CDR2 SYGVKD. CDR3 nucleotide sequence: TGTGCCACCTCCCAGGATTTTGAGAATTCACCCCTCCACTTT. As protein: CATSQDFENSPLHF.

This clone has a handful of counts. V is TRBV18 and J is TRBJ1-5, with TRBD1 matching over 7 bases. V gave up 4 bases and J gave up 2 bases; unmatched junction bases: 5. Germline V gene sequence: CDR1 KGHSH, CDR2 LQKENI. CDR3 size: 15 residues. The CDR3 DNA is TGTGCCAGCTCACAGACAGGGATAGGCAATCAGCCCCAGCATTTT. It translates to CASSQTGIGNQPQHF.

The V gene is TRBV13, the J gene TRBJ1-2, with D possibly TRBD1 on 5 matching bases. The CDR3 loop spans 15 amino acids. V lost 0 bases and J lost 0, with 8 bases in between. Germline loops: CDR1 PRHDT, CDR2 FYEKMQ (reference sequence). The DNA for the CDR3 is TGTGCCAGCAGCTTAGGGGGGGTCCCTAACTATGGCTACACCTTC. This encodes CASSLGGVPNYGYTF. Based on the CDR3 plus reference TRBV13 and TRBJ1-2, the full variable domain is AAGVIQSPRHLIKEKRETATLKCYPIPRHDTVYWYQQGPGQDPQFLISFYEKMQSDKGSIPDRFSAQQFSDYHSELNMSSLELGDSALYFCASSLGGVPNYGYTFGSGTRLTVV.

The chain joins TRBV2 to TRBJ2-2; a possible D gene is TRBD1 (5 bases). The CDR3 covers 13 residues. Germline CDR1 and CDR2: SNHLY and FYNNEI. V gave up 3 bases and J gave up 3 bases, with 5 bases separating them. The CDR3, as DNA: TGTGCCAGCAGTGACAGGGACACCGGGGAGCTGTTTTTT. Its translation is CASSDRDTGELFF. Together with reference TRBV2 and TRBJ2-2, the CDR3 gives the full variable domain: EPEVTQTPSHQVTQMGQEVILRCVPISNHLYFYWYRQILGQKVEFLVSFYNNEISEKSEIFDDQFSVERPDGSNFTLKIRSTKLEDSAMYFCASSDRDTGELFFGEGSRLTVL.

In regard to this clone: The junction does not match germline at one end; this may be a read error. The chain has TRBV2 and TRBJ1-6, with D uncertain. This CDR3 is built from 14 residues. CDR1 SNHLY and CDR2 FYNNEI come from the germline V gene. CDR3 sequence reads: CASSLNPNNSPLHF. Written as DNA, the CDR3 is TGTGCCAGCAGTCTGAACCCCAATAACTCACCCCTCCACTTT.

For this clone: At one boundary the junction diverges from the germline segment, which might be a read error. The rearrangement links TRBV7-7 to TRBJ2-1, with TRBD1 matching over 7 bases. This CDR3 region has 15 residues. Germline values: CDR1 SSHAT, CDR2 FNYEAQ (reference sequence). The chain's CDR3 is CASSSDRDSYNEQFF. Here the CDR3 DNA reads TGTGCTAGCAGCTCTGACAGGGACTCCTACAATGAGCAGTTCTTC.

The rearrangement joins TRBV7-2 to TRBJ2-1, with a tentative D call TRBD1 (8 bases). The CDR3 extends over 14 amino acids. Germline CDR1 and CDR2: SGHTA and FQGNSA. The ends were cut back, 5 bases at V and 8 bases at J, with 16 bases in the middle. CDR3 protein: CASSPRQGRDEQFF. For the CDR3, the DNA is TGTGCCAGCAGCCCTCGACAGGGGAGGGATGAGCAGTTCTTC.

The genes are TRBV4-3 and TRBJ2-7; no definite D call. The V gene lost 7 bases and the J gene lost 6 bases, with 16 bases spanning the gap. The CDR3 covers 13 residues. Germline lookup yields CDR1 LGHNA and CDR2 YSLEER. CDR3: CASTSREGFEQYF. Here the CDR3 DNA reads TGCGCCAGCACCTCAAGGGAAGGGTTCGAGCAGTACTTC.

The chain joins TRBV5-1 to TRBJ2-2; D ambiguous. The CDR3 runs 16 residues. Germline V gene data show CDR1 as SGHRS and CDR2 as YFSETQ. V lost 4 bases to trimming and J lost 5 bases, with 18 bases between them. CDR3 residues: CASSPRVAFGTGELFF. For the CDR3, the DNA is TGCGCCAGCAGCCCAAGGGTAGCCTTTGGGACCGGGGAGCTGTTTTTT.

The chain couples TRBV19 to TRBJ2-2, with 11 bases identical to TRBD2. The CDR3 contains 15 residues. Trimming removed 7 bases from V and 4 bases from J; junction bases left unmatched: 5. The germline V gene has CDR1 LNHDA and CDR2 SQIVND (reference sequence). The CDR3 sequence is CASMPSGGTTGELFF. CDR3 in DNA: TGTGCCAGTATGCCTAGCGGGGGGACCACCGGGGAGCTGTTTTTT.

The CDR3 region is CASRGQSSFNEKLFF. The CDR3 region has the DNA TGCGCCAGCAGGGGGCAGAGCTCCTTTAATGAAAAACTGTTTTTT. The chain is built from TRBV5-1 and TRBJ1-4; TRBD1 might be the D (5 bases). V was trimmed by 5 bases and J by 4 bases, leaving 15 bases between them. The CDR3 totals 15 residues. From germline, CDR1 is SGHRS and CDR2 YFSETQ. The entire variable domain, with the rest obtained from reference TRBV5-1 and TRBJ1-4, is as follows: KAGVTQTPRYLIKTRGQQVTLSCSPISGHRSVSWYQQTPGQGLQFLFEYFSETQRNKGNFPGRFSGRQFSNSRSEMNVSTLELGDSALYLCASRGQSSFNEKLFFGSGTQLSVL.

The chain recombines TRBV9 with TRBJ1-6; D remains unclear. Germline CDR1 and CDR2: SGDLS and YYNGEE. V was shortened by 0 bases and J by 5 bases, with 6 bases between the two germline ends. CDR3 length: 14 residues. CDR3 coding DNA: TGTGCCAGCAGCGTAGTGGCAGATAATTCACCCCTCCACTTT. It specifies CASSVVADNSPLHF. The variable domain in full, with the rest retrieved from reference TRBV9 and TRBJ1-6, is DSGVTQTPKHLITATGQRVTLRCSPRSGDLSVYWYQQSLDQGLQFLIQYYNGEERAKGNILERFSAQQFPDLHSELNLSSLELGDSALYFCASSVVADNSPLHFGNGTRLTVT.

This chain connects TRBV5-4 to TRBJ1-2; 7 positions agree with TRBD1. Germline assignment: CDR1 SGHNT and CDR2 YYREEE (reference sequence). V lost 4 bases, J lost 4 bases, and 4 bases stayed unmatched. This CDR3 spans 13 amino acids. The CDR3 coding sequence is TGTGCCAGCAGCCGCCAGGGGGTCTATGGCTACACCTTC. Its translation is CASSRQGVYGYTF.

V usage is TRBV29-1 and J usage is TRBJ1-1; D gene unclear. Germline-derived CDR1 and CDR2 are SQVTM and ANQGSEA. The length of the CDR3 is 13 residues. Trimming removed 4 bases at V and 0 bases at J, with 9 bases between. CDR3 in amino acids: CSVGLRLNTEAFF. CDR3 coding DNA: TGCAGCGTTGGTCTCCGATTGAACACTGAAGCTTTCTTT.

The J gene is TRBJ1-6, the V gene TRBV25-1, with TRBD1 matching 10 bases. Germline V gives CDR1 MGHDK, CDR2 SYGVNS. The CDR3 is 17 residues long. J gave up 9 bases and V 5 bases, and 13 bases lay outside the gene matches. The chain's CDR3 is CASSNPGQGLYPSPLHF. The CDR3 region has the DNA TGTGCCAGCAGTAATCCGGGACAGGGGCTCTATCCTTCACCCCTCCACTTT.

The CDR3 DNA follows: TGTGCCAGCAGCTGGCGACAGGTGGAGACCCAGTACTTC. Protein product: CASSWRQVETQYF. This rearrangement joins TRBV7-2 to TRBJ2-5; the D gene is possibly TRBD1 (6 bases). The V gene lost 4 bases and the J gene lost 5 bases, with 11 bases spanning the gap. Germline V CDR1 and CDR2: SGHTA, FQGNSA. This CDR3 has 13 amino acids.

The V gene is TRBV9, the J gene TRBJ2-1; 11 bases align to TRBD1. The CDR3 has 17 residues. CDR1 and CDR2 (germline): SGDLS, YYNGEE. V lost 3 bases, J lost 9 bases, and 14 bases stayed unmatched. Here the CDR3 reads CASSGPFGTGGDGEQFF. The CDR3 coding sequence is TGTGCCAGCAGCGGACCTTTCGGGACAGGGGGGGATGGTGAGCAGTTCTTC.

This chain links TRBV7-9 with TRBJ1-2; D unresolved. This CDR3 is built from 14 residues. Looked up from germline, CDR1 is SEHNR and CDR2 is FQNEAQ (reference sequence). Trimming left V 1 base short and J 3 bases short, with 9 bases between. CDR3: CASSLGAGDYGYTF. The CDR3 DNA follows: TGTGCCAGCAGCTTAGGGGCAGGAGACTATGGCTACACCTTC. Full variable domain (remainder filled in from reference TRBV7-9 and TRBJ1-2): DTGVSQNPRHKITKRGQNVTFRCDPISEHNRLYWYRQTLGQGPEFLTYFQNEAQLEKSRLLSDRFSAERPKGSFSTLEIQRTEQGDSAMYLCASSLGAGDYGYTFGSGTRLTVV.

The rearrangement joins TRBV18 to TRBJ2-7; tentative D call: TRBD1 (6 bases). The CDR3 contains 16 residues. Trimming removed 4 bases from V and 3 bases from J, with 19 bases in between. CDR1 is KGHSH, CDR2 LQKENI, per germline. CDR3 nucleotide sequence: TGTGCCAGCTCACTGACAGGAGGCTACTCGGACTACGAGCAGTACTTC. Translation: CASSLTGGYSDYEQYF.

The rearrangement joins TRBV18 to TRBJ2-1; the D is unclear. V lost 3 bases and J lost 4, with 10 bases in between. The CDR3 loop spans 14 amino acids. Germline CDR1 KGHSH, CDR2 LQKENI. CDR3 coding DNA: TGTGCCAGCTCACCGACTCCGTCATACAATGAGCAGTTCTTC. This gives the protein CASSPTPSYNEQFF.

The chain combines TRBV11-2 with TRBJ2-7; tentatively, D is TRBD2 (6 bases). Germline CDR1 is SGHAT and CDR2 is FQNNGV. The CDR3 has 15 residues. V was clipped by 5 bases and J by 5 bases, with 19 bases between them. The CDR3 is CASSAGGRHLDEQYF. The CDR3 DNA is TGTGCCAGCAGCGCCGGGGGACGCCACCTAGACGAGCAGTACTTC.

The rearrangement links TRBV6-1 to TRBJ2-5; 9 bases map to TRBD2. Germline-derived CDR1 and CDR2 are MNHNS and SASEGT. CDR3 size: 14 residues. J lost 9 bases, V lost 2 bases, and 7 bases had no gene match. This CDR3 reads CASSEWRGGLSQYF. The CDR3 DNA is TGTGCCAGCAGTGAATGGCGGGGGGGCCTCTCCCAGTACTTC.

The genes are TRBV19 and TRBJ1-4, with D tentatively TRBD1 (6 bases). The germline V and J ends were trimmed by 8 bases and 1 base, with 11 bases remaining between them. The germline CDR1 and CDR2 sequences are LNHDA and SQIVND (reference sequence). The CDR3 totals 14 residues. Here the CDR3 reads CASGSRGTNEKLFF. The CDR3 coding sequence is TGTGCCAGTGGAAGCAGGGGAACTAATGAAAAACTGTTTTTT.

The CDR3 DNA reads TGTGCCAGTAGTCCTTCCCCTTCGACAGGGCAATCTGGAAACACCATATATTTT. Translating it yields CASSPSPSTGQSGNTIYF. This chain connects TRBV19 to TRBJ1-3, with 7 bases identical to TRBD1. Looked up from germline, CDR1 is LNHDA and CDR2 is SQIVND (reference sequence). V trimming: 5 bases; J trimming: 1 base; junction bases outside the gene matches: 14. The CDR3 length is 18 residues.

The V gene is TRBV27, the J gene TRBJ2-1, with 11 bases lining up with TRBD2. Per germline, CDR1 MNHEY and CDR2 SMNVEV (reference sequence). The V and J ends lost 8 bases and 7 bases, in that order; junction bases with no gene match: 16. The CDR3 runs 17 residues. The CDR3: CASGNLAGGVLGNEQFF. The DNA of the CDR3 is TGTGCCAGCGGAAATTTAGCGGGGGGGGTTTTGGGTAATGAGCAGTTCTTC.